This TCR beta chain was obtained from a study of beta chain features in type 1 diabetes. Study results and limitations: Shortening of TCRB CDR3s, moderate but significant, appeared in all four CD4+ subsets of Type 1 diabetes patients.

Germline V lookup: CDR1 SNHLY, CDR2 FYNNEI. Trimming left V 8 bases short and J 5 bases short, with 9 bases between. The CDR3 sequence is 11 residues long. As concerns this clone: No antigen is known for it.

The entirety of the isolated RNA underwent reverse transcription, so expressed TCRB transcripts were sequenced. Sequencing used immunoSEQ multiplex PCR; TCRdb keeps in-frame clones, though not all of them. The data hold more than 250,000 clones, with over 20% observed a single time. This sequence joins TRBV2 and TRBJ1-2; TRBD1 might be the D (5 bases). The receptor was derived from a woman aged 40 to 50 with type 1 diabetes. Material: naive CD4+ T cells from blood. CDR3 bases: TGTGCCAGCGGCGGGGGTTATGGCTACACCTTC. Protein: CASGGGYGYTF.